The text below deals with one T cell receptor beta chain. In the source study's methods: Amplification with reference gene primers provided the estimates of nucleated cell counts. Assay used: immunoSEQ multiplex PCR; TCRdb lists only in-frame clones, some missing. Clone size and V and J calls were adopted from that table, with D and trimming inferred from the DNA. The sample includes fewer than 200,000 clones, around 85% of them seen just once. The CDR3 is 14 amino acids. V trimming: 9 bases; J trimming: 5 bases; junction bases outside the gene matches: 12. Per the germline V gene, CDR1 is MNHEY and CDR2 is SVGAGI. The data are from a study of blood T cell repertoires in COVID-19. Background on the study: Acute and convalescent COVID-19 samples came from the United States, Italy and Spain. Sources were T cells, B-cell-depleted T cells, or PBMCs; the material itself was cDNA or gDNA.

The TCR originated in a woman between 55 and 75 years old with acute or convalescent COVID-19. The material sequenced was peripheral blood. V gene TRBV6-5 combines with J gene TRBJ2-5; 7 bases are shared with TRBD2. As DNA, the CDR3 is TGTGCCAGTTGGGGGGGTGGGCGGCGGGAGACCCAGTACTTC. The encoded protein is CASWGGGRRETQYF.